The rows below give T cell receptor beta chains drawn from one sample of a study of blood T cell repertoires in COVID-19. Generated by immunoSEQ multiplex PCR, the TCRdb table keeps only in-frame clones and is missing some. The table lists over 75,000 clones, about 82% of them singletons. The sample comprised peripheral blood. The receptor source for this set is a human donor in a cohort sampled during active COVID-19. Both conserved end residues are part of each CDR3. D genes are given only for firm matches. Expanded clones are given a class, and other clones once, few, many or no size at all.

J | D | size | V | CDR3 | DNA
TRBJ2-1 | - | - | TRBV14 | CASSQFTLGSEQFF | TGTGCCAGCAGCCAATTTACACTAGGATCTGAGCAGTTCTTC
TRBJ1-1 | - | - | TRBV20-1 | CSASRLRGTEAFF | TGCAGTGCTAGTCGTCTAAGGGGCACTGAAGCTTTCTTT
TRBJ2-3 | - | - | TRBV5-8 | CASRVIQGTDTQYF | TGTGCCAGCAGGGTCATACAGGGCACAGATACGCAGTATTTT
TRBJ1-3 | - | - | TRBV5-1 | CASSLGDTLWDTIYF | TGCGCCAGCAGCTTGGGGGACACCCTTTGGGACACCATATATTTT
TRBJ2-3 | TRBD2 | - | TRBV7-9 | CASSSHLGGRVDTQYF | TGTGCCAGCAGCTCCCACCTGGGGGGGAGGGTGGATACGCAGTATTTT
TRBJ1-3 | TRBD1 | - | TRBV10-2 | CASSESQGASGNTIYF | TGCGCCAGCAGTGAGTCTCAGGGGGCCTCTGGAAACACCATATATTTT
TRBJ1-6 | TRBD1 | - | TRBV7-9 | CASSEDRGLGNSPLHF | TGTGCCAGCAGCGAAGACAGGGGGCTAGGTAATTCACCCCTCCACTTT
TRBJ2-7 | - | - | TRBV15 | CATSPHLSSYEQYF | TGTGCCACCAGCCCCCACCTGAGCTCCTACGAGCAGTACTTC
TRBJ2-2 | TRBD1 | medium-sized | TRBV11-2 | CASSSGQGSNTGELFF | TGTGCCAGCAGCTCCGGACAGGGCTCGAACACCGGGGAGCTGTTTTTT
TRBJ1-2 | TRBD1 | - | TRBV14 | CASSQGQIYGYTF | TGTGCCAGCAGCCAGGGACAGATATATGGCTACACCTTC
TRBJ2-3 | TRBD2 | - | TRBV27 | CASSLLLAGGPSTDTQYF | TGTGCCAGCAGTCTCTTACTAGCGGGAGGGCCCAGCACAGATACGCAGTATTTT
TRBJ2-7 | - | - | TRBV7-9 | CASSTGTREQYF | TGTGCCAGCAGCACCGGGACACGCGAGCAGTACTTC
TRBJ2-7 | - | medium-sized | TRBV4-3 | CASSQDLPVREQYF | TGCGCCAGCAGCCAAGATCTTCCCGTGCGGGAGCAGTACTTC
TRBJ1-1 | - | - | TRBV19 | CASSQGMTEAFF | TGTGCCAGTAGTCAGGGTATGACTGAAGCTTTCTTT
TRBJ1-1 | - | once | TRBV7-8 | CASMYPNTEAFF | TGTGCCAGCATGTATCCGAACACTGAAGCTTTCTTT
TRBJ1-2 | - | - | TRBV6-4 | CASRNRLRCYTF | TGTGCCAGCAGGAACCGACTGAGGTGCTACACCTTC
TRBJ1-4 | TRBD1 | - | TRBV20-1 | CSASGTAGPNEKLFF | TGCAGTGCTAGTGGGACAGCCGGCCCGAATGAAAAACTGTTTTTT